This TCR beta chain originates from a study of CD8 T cells in ankylosing spondylitis. Germline assignment: CDR1 MDHEN and CDR2 SYDVKM. Trimming took 7 bases from V and 0 from J; bases not matched to a gene: 4. This CDR3 spans 14 amino acids. This clonotype was counted at least ten times. Its antigen is unidentified. Study-wide points: Characteristic, it appeared, of ankylosing spondylitis blood was a TCR beta motif of fewer than 10 highly homologous variants. Clones tied to disease were said to be significantly enriched in matched ankylosing spondylitis synovial fluid. As for the disease-linked clones, they showed a CD8+ phenotype and occurred at relatively low frequencies in peripheral blood.

The TCR beta libraries were generated through quantitative 5'-RACE incorporating molecular barcodes. One entry per CDR3 protein results from TCRdb running MiXCR on the 5' RACE reads. Among around 210,000 distinct CDR3 sequences listed, over 7% were seen once. This sequence originates from a female donor with ankylosing spondylitis or in good health (not recorded which). The V call is TRBV28, the J call TRBJ2-5; 8 bases align to TRBD1. Sequencing was performed on blood, either unsorted or a sorted T cell fraction (not recorded which). The CDR3 DNA follows: TGTGCCAGCACGACAGGGGTCCACCAAGAGACCCAGTACTTC. This encodes CASTTGVHQETQYF.